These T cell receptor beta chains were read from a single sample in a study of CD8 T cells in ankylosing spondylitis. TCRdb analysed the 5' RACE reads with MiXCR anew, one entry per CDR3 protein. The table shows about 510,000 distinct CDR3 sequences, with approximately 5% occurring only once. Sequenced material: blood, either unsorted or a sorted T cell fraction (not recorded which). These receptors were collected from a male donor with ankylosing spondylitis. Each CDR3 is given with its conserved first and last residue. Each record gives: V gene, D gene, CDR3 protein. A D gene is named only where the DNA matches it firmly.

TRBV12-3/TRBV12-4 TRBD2 CASSGLAGGMQQYF
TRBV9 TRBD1 CASSPDRGFGEQYF
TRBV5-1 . CASSLAEGFYNEQFF
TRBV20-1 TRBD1 CSATGTAKNIQYF
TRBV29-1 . CSVRVAGANVLTF
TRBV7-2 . CASSPRLYYNEQFF
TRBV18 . CATSRGTREQYF
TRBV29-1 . CSVDGGDEQFF
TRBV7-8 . CASNPSPSGANVLTF
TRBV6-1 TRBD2 CASSRLAGAKNIQYF
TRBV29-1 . CSVEGVGRGTTDTQYF
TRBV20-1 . CSARRQLNSYEQYF
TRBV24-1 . CATQLSADYNEQFF
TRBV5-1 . CASSWATGPTNEQFF
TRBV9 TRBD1 CASSVGTGGSYEQYF
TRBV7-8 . CASSPQGDTQYF
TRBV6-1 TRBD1 CASDLDRGNGYTF
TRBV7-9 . CASSLAVGGLMNSPLHF
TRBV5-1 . CASRGSEETQYF
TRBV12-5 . CASGLGKATEAFF
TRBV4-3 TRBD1 CASSHHGQGGGYTF
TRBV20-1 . CSAKAAGTGNTIYF
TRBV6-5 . CASSYLPWEGRTEAFF
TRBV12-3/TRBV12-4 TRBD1 CASKTRTGDSPLHF
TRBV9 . CASSVGGVGNSPLHF
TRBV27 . CASSLSAQLNEKLFF
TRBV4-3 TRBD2 CASSQVSGGGADTQYF
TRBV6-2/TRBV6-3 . CASSYSMVDTQYF
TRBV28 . CASSPWGRTGQETQYF
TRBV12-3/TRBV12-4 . CASRREKGETTYNEQFF
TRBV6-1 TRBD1 CASTLDRPMKTEAFF
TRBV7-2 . CASSPRAGTGELFF